This paragraph covers one T cell receptor beta chain sequence. Its antigen is not known. This sample is drawn from a study of T cell responses to AZD1222 COVID-19 vaccine. Findings and caveats of the study: Spike was spanned by vaccine-associated CD4 TCRs, which were dominant at 160-218 and 743-854. Close to half of spike-specific TCRs reportedly recognize unmutated variant regions. The donor cohort was predominantly white British with a female majority, and clonal diversity may have been underestimated. Among AZD1222 vaccinees, only six or seven were seropositive at baseline.

CDR3 length: 12 amino acids. The V end lost 0 bases, the J end lost 7 bases, and 4 bases lay between the germline ends. Germline-derived CDR1 and CDR2 are SGHAT and FQNNGV. The table came from immunoSEQ multiplex PCR; TCRdb's copy has only in-frame clones and leaves some out. Of about 130,000 clones listed, 80% to 95% are singletons. The TCR comes from an adult in good health. The chain employs TRBV11-2 and TRBJ1-3, with no clear D. This specimen was peripheral blood, taken on day 0 of AZD1222 vaccination. The CDR3 reads CASSLDSNTIYF. The CDR3 DNA sequence: TGTGCCAGCAGCTTAGACAGCAACACCATATATTTT.